These 17 T cell receptor beta chains share one sample of origin, sequenced in a study of tumor and adjacent non-tumor tissue in lung cancer. TCRbeta libraries were built with three rounds of nested PCR, modified from ARM-PCR. One entry per CDR3 protein results from TCRdb running MiXCR on the multiplex PCR reads. The sample records 100,000 to 120,000 distinct CDR3 sequences, approximately 87% being singletons. This sample's RNA came from whole unsorted tissue. Material: lung tumor tissue. The receptors originated from a man in his 70s with non-small cell lung cancer.

This clonotype was seen once. One junction end disagrees with the germline gene, perhaps due to a read error. The rearrangement links TRBV7-9 to TRBJ1-2; D is uncertain. Germline V CDR1 and CDR2: SEHNR, FQNEAQ (reference sequence). The CDR3 has 15 residues. The CDR3 loop is CASSVKQRDNYDYTF. CDR3 in DNA: TGTGCCAGCAGCGTCAAACAGAGGGATAACTATGACTACACCTTC. The full variable domain, with the rest looked up from reference TRBV7-9 and TRBJ1-2, is DTGVSQNPRHKITKRGQNVTFRCDPISEHNRLYWYRQTLGQGPEFLTYFQNEAQLEKSRLLSDRFSAERPKGSFSTLEIQRTEQGDSAMYLCASSVKQRDNYDYTFGSGTRLTVV.

This clonotype was counted between two and nine times. Given a much more abundant clone one base away, this may be a read error. The chain employs TRBV12-5 and TRBJ1-5; the D is unclear. V was trimmed by 7 bases and J by 5 bases, leaving 12 bases between them. Germline V gene sequence: CDR1 LGHNT, CDR2 FRNRAP. This CDR3 spans 13 amino acids. The CDR3 DNA is TGTGCTAGTGATTTCCCCGGGGATCAGCCCCAGCATTTT. Translation gives CASDFPGDQPQHF.

As regards this clonotype: A much larger clone lies one base from this, so it may be a read error. The J gene is TRBJ1-6, the V gene TRBV5-1; D not resolved. V was pared by 0 bases and J by 10 bases, with 11 bases between. The CDR3 totals 14 residues. The V gene's germline CDR1 is SGHRS and CDR2 YFSETQ. The CDR3: CASSLVRTVSPLHF. The CDR3 DNA reads TGCGCCAGCAGCTTGGTTCGGACCGTCTCACCCCTCCACTTT.

In regard to this clonotype: Possible read error: a much larger clone is one base away. The J gene is TRBJ1-5, the V gene TRBV12-3 or TRBV12-4; no definite D call. The CDR3 extends over 12 amino acids. The DNA of the CDR3 is TGTGTCAGCAGTCCCATTGATCAGCCCCAGCATTTT. It encodes CVSSPIDQPQHF.

As to this clonotype: A read error may produce the germline difference seen at one junction end. J is TRBJ1-2 and V is TRBV12-3 or TRBV12-4; 8 bases line up with TRBD1. The length of the CDR3 is 14 residues. This CDR3 reads CTSRGQERYYGYTF. The CDR3 coding sequence is TGTACCAGCAGGGGACAGGAACGGTACTATGGCTACACCTTC.

The chain recombines TRBV4-3 with TRBJ2-1; a weak D match, TRBD2 (5 bases). Germline V CDR1 and CDR2: LGHNA, YSLEER. Deletions cut 0 bases from V and 4 bases from J, with 16 bases between. This CDR3 comprises 17 residues. CDR3 protein: CASSQDPTGTEYNEQFF. Written as DNA, the CDR3 is TGCGCCAGCAGCCAAGATCCAACGGGAACTGAATACAATGAGCAGTTCTTC.

As for this clonotype: A much larger clone lies one base from this, so it may be a read error. The chain has TRBV2 and TRBJ2-7; 9 bases fit TRBD1. The CDR3 totals 14 residues. The germline V gene encodes CDR1 SNHLY and CDR2 FYNNEI. This CDR3 reads CAGSGTGLFVEQYF. The CDR3 nucleotides are TGTGCCGGCAGTGGGACAGGGTTGTTCGTCGAGCAGTACTTC.

This clonotype appeared many times. This chain joins TRBV28 and TRBJ2-7; 7 bases align to TRBD1. The germline CDR1 and CDR2 sequences are MDHEN and SYDVKM. The CDR3 totals 13 residues. With 6 bases clipped from V and 2 bases from J, the junction kept 4 bases outside the gene matches. Here the CDR3 DNA reads TGTGCCAGCAGCGACAGGGAAACCTACGAGCAGTACTTC. This translates into CASSDRETYEQYF.

A word on this clonotype: Possible read error: a much larger clone is one base away. The chain carries TRBV20-1 and TRBJ2-5; a possible D gene is TRBD2 (5 bases). The CDR3 sequence is 8 residues long. Germline CDR1 DFQATT, CDR2 SNEGSKA (reference sequence). The CDR3 loop reads CSTRGNIF. The CDR3 DNA sequence: TGCAGTACTAGAGGCAATATCTTC.

The chain has TRBV7-2 and TRBJ2-3; D unclear. Deletions cut 1 base from V and 3 bases from J, with 14 bases between. In germline, CDR1 is SGHTA, CDR2 FQGNSA. The CDR3 has 16 amino acids. The CDR3 protein is CASSLGLHPKTDTQYF. CDR3 DNA sequence: TGTGCCAGCAGCTTAGGCCTACATCCTAAGACAGATACGCAGTATTTT.

For this clonotype: Its ends do not fully match the called genes, so a read error is possible. CDR3 region: CASSYSDAKNSHLHF. For the CDR3, the DNA is TGTGCCAGCAGTTATTCCGACGCTAAAAATTCACACCTCCATTTT. The J gene is TRBJ1-6, the V gene TRBV6-5, with unresolved D. The CDR3 has 15 residues. CDR1 is MNHEY and CDR2 is SVGAGI in the germline V gene.

As concerns this clonotype: One end of the junction does not line up with germline, which may come from a read error. This sequence joins TRBV28 and TRBJ2-5; D unresolved. Per germline, CDR1 MDHEN and CDR2 SYDVKM. This CDR3 contains 14 residues. CDR3 protein: CARSLYGVEETQYF. For the CDR3, the DNA is TGTGCCCGCAGTCTATATGGCGTAGAAGAGACCCAGTACTTC.

Concerning this clonotype: At one boundary the junction diverges from the germline segment, which might be a read error. V and J are TRBV4-3 and TRBJ2-5, with D perhaps being TRBD1 or TRBD2 (6 bases each). The CDR3 extends over 16 amino acids. CDR1 LGHNA and CDR2 YSLEER come from the germline V gene. The CDR3 sequence: CANSQAGGVGQEIQYF. CDR3 coding DNA: TGCGCCAACAGCCAAGCTGGAGGGGTGGGACAAGAGATCCAGTATTTC.

This clonotype was found many times. This chain uses TRBV28 with TRBJ1-5; 12 nucleotides line up with TRBD1. After removal of 6 bases from V and 7 bases from J, the junction contained 7 bases not matched to a gene. Germline CDR1 MDHEN, CDR2 SYDVKM. The CDR3 spans 15 residues. CDR3 sequence reads: CASRGQGAFGQPQHF. CDR3 nucleotides: TGTGCCAGCAGGGGACAGGGGGCCTTCGGGCAGCCCCAGCATTTT.

On this clonotype: One junction end disagrees with the germline gene, perhaps due to a read error. V usage is TRBV6-5 and J usage is TRBJ1-1, with D possibly matching TRBD1 (5 bases). The CDR3 covers 13 residues. Germline V gives CDR1 MNHEY, CDR2 SVGAGI. The CDR3 is CVSCDRLNTEASF. The CDR3 DNA is TGTGTCAGCTGTGACAGACTGAACACTGAAGCTTCCTTT.

Of note for this clonotype: The junction differs from germline at one of its ends, possibly a read error. This chain links TRBV6-2 or TRBV6-3 with TRBJ2-1; D remains ambiguous. The CDR3 has 13 amino acids. Germline CDR1 and CDR2: MNHEY and SVGEGT. CDR3 amino acids: CASSRRPENEQFF. Written as DNA, the CDR3 is TGTGCTAGCAGTAGGCGGCCAGAGAATGAGCAGTTCTTC.

Regarding this clonotype: The missing conserved phenylalanine or tryptophan at the end of this CDR3 makes a read error likely. V and J are TRBV4-2 and TRBJ2-7; weak D call: TRBD1 (6 bases). Germline V gene lookup returns CDR1 LGHNA and CDR2 YNFKEQ. This CDR3 has 15 residues. Trimming removed 1 base at V and 5 bases at J, with 15 bases between. The CDR3, as DNA: TGTGCCAGCAGCCAAGTTGCCCTAGCAGGGGACGAGCAGTACATC. As protein: CASSQVALAGDEQYI.